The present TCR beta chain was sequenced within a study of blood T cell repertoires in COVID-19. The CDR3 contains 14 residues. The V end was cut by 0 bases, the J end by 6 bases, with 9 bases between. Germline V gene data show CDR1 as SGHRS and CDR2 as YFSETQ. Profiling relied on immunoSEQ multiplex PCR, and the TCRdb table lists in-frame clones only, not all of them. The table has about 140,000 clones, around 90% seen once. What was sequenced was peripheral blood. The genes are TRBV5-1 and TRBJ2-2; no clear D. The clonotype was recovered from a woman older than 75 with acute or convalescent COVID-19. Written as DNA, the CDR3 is TGCGCCAGCAGCTTGGCCCTCCGTCCCGGGGAGCTGTTTTTT. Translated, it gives CASSLALRPGELFF.